This T cell receptor beta chain was sequenced for a study of regulatory T cells in long-lasting Graves disease. Per the germline V gene, CDR1 is DFQATT and CDR2 is SNEGSKA (reference sequence). The CDR3 runs 17 residues. Trimming removed 6 bases from V and 0 bases from J; junction bases left unmatched: 14. Described time point: persistent/refractory GD, antithyroid drugs over 5 years with positive TRAb. After RNA was extracted from PBMCs, the TCR library was made from it. Graves' disease diagnoses used American Thyroid Association guidelines. Worth noting for this clonotype: The antigen remains unidentified.

Arm-PCR with iRepertoire HTBI primers amplified the CDR3 regions for these TCR beta libraries. Source study methods: The study identified 60 to 65 TRBV and around 15 TRBJ segments across samples. MiXCR, applied by TCRdb to the multiplex PCR reads, yields one record per CDR3 protein. The V and J calls shown here were made by TCRdb, not taken from the authors' results. The table records approximately 400,000 distinct CDR3 sequences, 23% of them present only once. Notes on the study in general: TRBV28, TRBJ1-2 and TRBJ2-5 were segments that persistent disease favored.

This specimen was peripheral blood mononuclear cells (PBMCs), taken when the disease was refractory, from a patient treated with antithyroid drugs. This sequence joins TRBV20-1 and TRBJ2-5; 9 bases map to TRBD2. The clonotype originates from a female donor with Graves disease. CDR3 region: CSADPAGGPRYQETQYF. The DNA of the CDR3 is TGCAGTGCCGACCCGGCGGGAGGGCCTAGGTACCAAGAGACCCAGTACTTC.